The 29 T cell receptor beta chains below come from one sample, sequenced in a study of human T cells and chemical hapten exposure. Indicated time point: pre-sensitization, week 0. Noted treatment: therapeutic diphenylcyclopropenone sensitization with weekly scalp DPC. MiXCR, run by TCRdb on the RACE reads, gives a single entry per CDR3 protein. Of about 250,000 distinct CDR3 sequences detected, approximately 7.5% appear once; the ten largest clones hold more than 0.95%. Sequences were derived from whole blood, sampled in connection with sensitization to the hapten diphenylcyclopropenone (DPC). The receptor set was obtained from a man between 18 and 35 years old with alopecia areata. Some clones in this sample may be carry-over from other donors' samples.

This clonotype was counted a few times. The rearrangement uses TRBV4-1 and TRBJ2-1, with D maybe TRBD2 (6 bases). Looked up from germline, CDR1 is MGHRA and CDR2 is YSYEKL. The CDR3 covers 17 residues. Trimming stripped 2 bases from V and 5 bases from J, with 19 bases between. The CDR3 nucleotides read TGCGCCAGCAGCCAACTAGCCAGGAGGGTAGGAAACAATGAGCAGTTCTTC. This translates into CASSQLARRVGNNEQFF.

This rearrangement joins TRBV11-2 to TRBJ1-1, with D possibly TRBD1 on 5 matching bases. V lost 5 bases, J lost 6 bases, and 10 bases lay in between. Germline values: CDR1 SGHAT, CDR2 FQNNGV. The CDR3 loop spans 12 amino acids. The CDR3 nucleotides read TGTGCCAGCAGCCGGGGCGAGCCTGAAGCTTTCTTT. Its translation is CASSRGEPEAFF.

A few counts support this clonotype. The chain carries TRBV14 and TRBJ2-1; weak D call: TRBD1 (6 bases). Trimming pared 5 bases from V and 4 bases from J, leaving 12 bases between. The CDR3 is 14 amino acids. Looked up from germline, CDR1 is SGHDN and CDR2 is FVKESK. The CDR3 DNA reads TGTGCCAGCAGCAAGACGGACAGTTACAATGAGCAGTTCTTC. Its translation: CASSKTDSYNEQFF.

The table lists this clonotype with a few counts. The genes are TRBV11-1 and TRBJ2-7; 7 bases match TRBD1. Trimming took 5 bases from V and 3 from J; bases not matched to a gene: 4. The CDR3 runs to 13 residues. CDR1 SGHAT and CDR2 FQDESV come from the germline V gene (reference sequence). The CDR3 bases are TGTGCCAGCAGCCCGGGACAGTTCTACGAGCAGTACTTC. Its translation: CASSPGQFYEQYF.

Many counts were recorded for this clonotype. The chain recombines TRBV20-1 with TRBJ2-3, with D hard to call. Germline loops: CDR1 DFQATT, CDR2 SNEGSKA (reference sequence). The CDR3 length is 12 residues. V was pared by 7 bases and J by 4 bases, with 12 bases between. The CDR3 protein is CSGSVLADTQYF. CDR3 DNA sequence: TGCAGTGGTTCCGTTTTGGCAGATACGCAGTATTTT.

The chain has TRBV6-2 or TRBV6-3 and TRBJ2-3; a weak D match, TRBD1 (7 bases). The V end lost 4 bases, the J end lost 6 bases, and 14 bases lay between the germline ends. The CDR3 extends over 14 amino acids. Germline V gene lookup returns CDR1 MNHEY and CDR2 SVGEGT. Here the CDR3 reads CASSSQGGLDTQYF. The CDR3 DNA sequence: TGTGCCAGCAGTTCCCAGGGGGGCCTCGATACGCAGTATTTT.

The DNA for the CDR3 is TGTGCCAGCAGCCCGCGTTCTGACAGGGTTGGGGCCAACGTCCTGACTTTC. It translates to CASSPRSDRVGANVLTF. This rearrangement joins TRBV7-8 to TRBJ2-6; TRBD1 matches at 7 bases. Germline loops: CDR1 SGHVS, CDR2 FQNEAQ. The CDR3 runs 17 residues. Unmatched junction bases numbered 10, after V lost 5 bases and J lost 3 bases.

This sequence joins TRBV12-3 or TRBV12-4 and TRBJ1-1, with D possibly matching TRBD1 (6 bases). The CDR3 extends over 13 amino acids. Deletions cut 3 bases from V and 5 bases from J, with 10 bases between. The CDR3 protein is CASSLFTGTEAFF. Written as DNA, the CDR3 is TGTGCCAGCAGTTTGTTCACAGGGACTGAAGCTTTCTTT.

Points on this clonotype: Compared with germline, one end of the junction differs, possibly owing to a read error. The V gene is TRBV20-1, the J gene TRBJ2-3; D gene ambiguous. Germline CDR1 reads DFQATT; CDR2 reads SNEGSKA (reference sequence). The CDR3 consists of 11 residues. CDR3: CSVHSTDTRYF. The CDR3, as DNA: TGCAGTGTTCATTCAACAGATACGCGGTATTTT.

This clonotype was recorded at least ten times. The chain is built from TRBV7-6 and TRBJ2-4; 7 nucleotides match TRBD2. The CDR3 has 17 amino acids. The junction had 10 bases not matched to a gene; V was cut back by 1 base and J by 4 bases. Germline CDR1 reads SGHVS; CDR2 reads FNYEAQ. CDR3 protein: CASSLGGLADGKNIQYF. CDR3 in DNA: TGTGCCAGCAGCTTAGGCGGGCTAGCGGACGGTAAAAACATTCAGTACTTC.

This clonotype was seen at least ten times. This chain links TRBV7-8 with TRBJ2-3, with D uncertain. Deletions cut 1 base from V and 4 bases from J, with 6 bases between. Germline CDR1 and CDR2: SGHVS and FQNEAQ. This CDR3 contains 13 residues. The CDR3 here is CASSLVSPDTQYF. Written as DNA, the CDR3 is TGTGCCAGCAGCTTAGTGTCTCCAGATACGCAGTATTTT.

Only one count was recorded for this clonotype. V gene TRBV3-1 combines with J gene TRBJ1-6; D possibly corresponds to TRBD1 (6 bases). From germline, CDR1 is LGHDT and CDR2 YNNKEL (reference sequence). Trimming shortened V by 3 bases and J by 7 bases, and 10 bases separated the two germline ends. CDR3 length: 14 residues. The CDR3: CASSQGTLNSPLHF. The CDR3 coding sequence is TGTGCCAGCAGCCAGGGGACATTGAATTCACCCCTCCACTTT.

The V call is TRBV10-3, the J call TRBJ1-2; no definite D call. The CDR3 runs to 13 residues. The germline V gene has CDR1 ENHRY and CDR2 SYGVKD. V was clipped by 11 bases and J by 4 bases, with 17 bases between them. The CDR3 DNA reads as TGTGCCTCCTGCCGGGAGAAAAGCTATGGCTACACCTTC. Its translation: CASCREKSYGYTF.

This clonotype showed up just a few times. V gene TRBV29-1 combines with J gene TRBJ1-5; 9 bases agree with TRBD1. With V trimmed by 6 bases and J by 1 base, 4 bases remained unmatched. Germline V lookup: CDR1 SQVTM, CDR2 ANQGSEA. This CDR3 region has 14 residues. CDR3 nucleotides: TGCAGCGTGGGACAGGGAGGGAGCAATCAGCCCCAGCATTTT. It translates to CSVGQGGSNQPQHF.

The rearrangement joins TRBV6-2 or TRBV6-3 to TRBJ2-7; 8 nucleotides align to TRBD1. CDR1 is MNHEY and CDR2 is SVGEGT in the germline V gene. The V gene end was trimmed by 4 bases and the J gene end by 2 bases; junction bases not matched to a gene: 10. CDR3 size: 16 residues. The CDR3: CASSSPLGQATYEQYF. The CDR3 coding sequence is TGTGCCAGCAGTTCCCCGTTGGGACAGGCCACCTACGAGCAGTACTTC.

This chain joins TRBV20-1 and TRBJ2-3; D is possibly TRBD2 (5 bases). The V end lost 3 bases, the J end lost 8 bases, and 12 bases lay between the germline ends. The CDR3 sequence is 12 residues long. The germline gives CDR1 DFQATT, CDR2 SNEGSKA (reference sequence). CDR3 amino acids: CSASALAGTQYF. The CDR3 DNA sequence: TGCAGTGCTAGTGCTCTAGCAGGTACGCAGTATTTT.

Only a few counts were recorded for this clonotype. J is TRBJ2-3 and V is TRBV9; D is uncertain. The CDR3 is made up of 14 amino acids. Germline CDR1 SGDLS, CDR2 YYNGEE. V lost 1 base, J lost 5 bases, and 11 bases lay in between. CDR3 amino acids: CASSVPDDRDTQYF. CDR3 DNA: TGTGCCAGCAGCGTACCCGACGATAGAGATACGCAGTATTTT.

Only a few counts were recorded for this clonotype. The chain joins TRBV7-2 to TRBJ2-2; D is tentatively TRBD1 or TRBD2 (7 bases each). The germline V and J ends were trimmed by 8 bases and 6 bases, with 19 bases remaining between them. The length of the CDR3 is 15 residues. Germline CDR1 SGHTA, CDR2 FQGNSA. The CDR3 is CASRRGGGVSGELFF. Written as DNA, the CDR3 is TGTGCCAGCCGCCGGGGAGGGGGCGTTTCCGGGGAGCTGTTTTTT.

This clonotype has only one observation. This chain joins TRBV11-2 and TRBJ2-2, with 9 positions matching TRBD1. J was trimmed by 3 bases and V by 3 bases; bases with no gene match: 29. The CDR3 covers 24 residues. In germline, CDR1 is SGHAT, CDR2 FQNNGV. The CDR3 DNA follows: TGTGCCAGCAGCTTTCCCAAGGCTGGGTACAGGGGGCCCAACTTGGCGATAGACACCGGGGAGCTGTTTTTT. Its protein is CASSFPKAGYRGPNLAIDTGELFF.

This clonotype was observed a handful of times. The chain is built from TRBV6-2 or TRBV6-3 and TRBJ2-2; the D is unclear. Germline assignment: CDR1 MNHEY and CDR2 SVGEGT. V dropped 8 bases and J dropped 8 bases, with 18 bases sitting between them. The length of the CDR3 is 14 residues. DNA of the CDR3: TGTGCCAGCGGGTCCTTGTATCGGAGAGGGGAGCTGTTTTTT. Translated, it gives CASGSLYRRGELFF.

The genes are TRBV6-5 and TRBJ2-2, with no clear D. Trimming pared 10 bases from V and 7 bases from J, leaving 13 bases between. Germline CDR1 is MNHEY and CDR2 is SVGAGI. The CDR3 is made up of 12 amino acids. The CDR3 loop is CATQRKNGELFF. CDR3 DNA sequence: TGTGCCACCCAGCGTAAGAACGGGGAGCTGTTTTTT.

In this sample, this clonotype turned up many times. This chain uses TRBV29-1 with TRBJ1-4; maybe TRBD1 (5 bases). Germline CDR1 SQVTM, CDR2 ANQGSEA. The CDR3 covers 11 residues. Trimming left V 7 bases short and J 8 bases short, with 11 bases between. Written as DNA, the CDR3 is TGCAGCGCCAGGGAAGGGGAAAAACTGTTTTTT. It yields the protein CSAREGEKLFF.

This clonotype was recorded a few times. The chain couples TRBV7-3 to TRBJ1-3; D gene ambiguous. V gave up 0 bases and J gave up 2 bases, with 8 bases separating them. This CDR3 comprises 15 residues. The germline gives CDR1 SGHTA, CDR2 FQGTGA. CDR3 in DNA: TGTGCCAGCAGCTTAACACCTGGGCCTGGAAACACCATATATTTT. Translated, it gives CASSLTPGPGNTIYF.

Worth noting for this clonotype: A clone one base away is much larger, so this may be a read error. This sequence joins TRBV7-2 and TRBJ1-1; maybe TRBD1 (5 bases). Germline V gene sequence: CDR1 SGHTA, CDR2 FQGNSA. CDR3 length: 15 amino acids. Trimming removed 1 base from V and 4 bases from J, with 13 bases in between. The CDR3 DNA reads TGTGCCAGCAGCTTAGGTCACCACGGGACCACTGAAGCTTTCTTT. Protein sequence: CASSLGHHGTTEAFF.

V and J are TRBV9 and TRBJ1-5, with 8 bases that match TRBD1. V was clipped by 0 bases and J by 1 base; unmatched bases: 15. The CDR3 has 20 amino acids. Germline V gives CDR1 SGDLS, CDR2 YYNGEE. The CDR3 spells CASSVERDRITHGSNQPQHF. The CDR3 DNA sequence: TGTGCCAGCAGCGTAGAGAGGGACAGGATAACCCACGGCAGCAATCAGCCCCAGCATTTT.

V usage is TRBV28 and J usage is TRBJ2-7, with 7 positions matching TRBD1. V shed 5 bases, J shed 2 bases, and the junction held 3 bases outside the gene matches. CDR1 is MDHEN, CDR2 SYDVKM, per germline. The CDR3 covers 13 residues. CDR3 nucleotide sequence: TGTGCCAGCAGTGGGACAGTAACCTACGAGCAGTACTTC. Translation gives CASSGTVTYEQYF.

This clonotype was recorded a few times. This chain joins TRBV12-3 or TRBV12-4 and TRBJ1-1; D might be TRBD1 (6 bases). Trimming shortened V by 6 bases and J by 7 bases, and 12 bases separated the two germline ends. The CDR3 covers 12 residues. The CDR3 spells CASRDTGIEAFF. In DNA form, the CDR3 reads TGTGCCAGCAGGGACACAGGGATTGAAGCTTTCTTT.

This clonotype was seen many times. This sequence joins TRBV5-5 and TRBJ2-5; D is ambiguous. Trimming took 0 bases from V and 2 from J, leaving 5 bases between them. The CDR3 runs 13 residues. Germline V gene lookup returns CDR1 SGHKS and CDR2 YYEKEE (reference sequence). CDR3 DNA sequence: TGTGCCAGCAGCTTGGTTGTTCAAGAGACCCAGTACTTC. The encoded protein is CASSLVVQETQYF.

The chain links TRBV9 to TRBJ2-3, with D possibly TRBD1 on 5 matching bases. The ends were cut back, 0 bases at V and 1 base at J, with 12 bases in the middle. Germline loops: CDR1 SGDLS, CDR2 YYNGEE. The length of the CDR3 is 16 residues. CDR3 amino acids: CASSVEVGVRTDTQYF. CDR3 coding DNA: TGTGCCAGCAGCGTAGAGGTAGGGGTTCGCACAGATACGCAGTATTTT.